The text below deals with one TCR beta chain. Different DNA sequences within this sample yield the same CDR3. As handled by the study authors: Reference gene primer amplification gave estimated nucleated cell counts. Produced via immunoSEQ multiplex PCR; TCRdb's table is partial and in-frame only. D and trimming were read from the DNA, whereas the V and J calls and clone size are those reported in that table. The table shows hundreds of thousands of clones, with approximately 80% occurring only once. These data come from a study of blood T cell repertoires in COVID-19. Across the study: The samples span acute and convalescent COVID-19 from the United States, Italy and Spain. T cells, B-cell-depleted T cells, or PBMCs provided the cDNA or gDNA that served as material.

Trimming removed 2 bases at V and 2 bases at J, with 11 bases between. The CDR3 totals 15 residues. Germline CDR1 is MNHEY and CDR2 is SMNVEV (reference sequence). This TCR was recovered from a man aged 40-50 years with acute or convalescent COVID-19. Sequencing input: peripheral blood. This chain uses TRBV27 with TRBJ2-3; D not resolved. The CDR3 loop reads CASSLRLGLTDTQYF. CDR3 in DNA: TGTGCCAGCAGTTTACGACTTGGCCTCACAGATACGCAGTATTTT.